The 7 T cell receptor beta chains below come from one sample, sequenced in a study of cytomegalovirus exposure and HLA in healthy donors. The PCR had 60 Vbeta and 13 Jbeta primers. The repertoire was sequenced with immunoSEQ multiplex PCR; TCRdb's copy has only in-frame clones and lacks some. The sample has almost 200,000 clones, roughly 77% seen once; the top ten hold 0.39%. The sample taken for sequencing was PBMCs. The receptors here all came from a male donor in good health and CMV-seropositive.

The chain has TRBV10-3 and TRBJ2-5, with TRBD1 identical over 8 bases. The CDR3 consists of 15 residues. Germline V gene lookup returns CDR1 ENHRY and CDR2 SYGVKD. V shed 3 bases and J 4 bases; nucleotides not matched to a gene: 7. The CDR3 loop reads CAISDGRGRGETQYF. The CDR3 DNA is TGTGCCATCAGTGACGGCAGGGGGCGCGGAGAGACCCAGTACTTC.

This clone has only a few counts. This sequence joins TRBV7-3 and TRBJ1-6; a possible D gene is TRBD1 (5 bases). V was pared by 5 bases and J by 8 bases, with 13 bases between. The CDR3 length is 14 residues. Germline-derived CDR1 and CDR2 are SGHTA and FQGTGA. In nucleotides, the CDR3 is TGTGCCAGCAGCCCCCGTGGGGGGGATTCACCCCTCCACTTT. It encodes CASSPRGGDSPLHF.

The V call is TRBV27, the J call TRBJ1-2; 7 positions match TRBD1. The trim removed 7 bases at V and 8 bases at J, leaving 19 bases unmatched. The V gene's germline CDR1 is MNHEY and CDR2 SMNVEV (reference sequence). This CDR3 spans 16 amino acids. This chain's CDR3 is CASTRRLGTDYIGYTF. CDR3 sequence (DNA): TGTGCCAGCACCCGAAGACTGGGGACAGATTATATCGGCTACACCTTC.

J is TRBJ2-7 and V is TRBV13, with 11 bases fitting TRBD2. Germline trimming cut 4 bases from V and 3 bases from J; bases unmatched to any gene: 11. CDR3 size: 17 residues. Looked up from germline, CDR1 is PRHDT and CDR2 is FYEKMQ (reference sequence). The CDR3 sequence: CASSSPLAGGTNYEQYF. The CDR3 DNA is TGTGCCAGCAGCTCACCATTAGCGGGGGGGACAAACTACGAGCAGTACTTC.

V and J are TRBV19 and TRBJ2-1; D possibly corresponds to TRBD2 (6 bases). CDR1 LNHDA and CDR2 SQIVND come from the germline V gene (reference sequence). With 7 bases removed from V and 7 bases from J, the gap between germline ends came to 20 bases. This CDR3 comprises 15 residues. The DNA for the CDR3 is TGTGCCAGTATCCGCGGGGCGCTAGGTTCGAATGAGCAGTTCTTC. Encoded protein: CASIRGALGSNEQFF. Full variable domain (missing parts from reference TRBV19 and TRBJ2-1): DGGITQSPKYLFRKEGQNVTLSCEQNLNHDAMYWYRQDPGQGLRLIYYSQIVNDFQKGDIAEGYSVSREKKESFPLTVTSAQKNPTAFYLCASIRGALGSNEQFFGPGTRLTVL.

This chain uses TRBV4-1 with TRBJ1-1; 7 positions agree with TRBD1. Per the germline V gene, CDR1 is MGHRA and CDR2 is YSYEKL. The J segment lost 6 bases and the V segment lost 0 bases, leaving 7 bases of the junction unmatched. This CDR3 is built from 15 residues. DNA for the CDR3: TGCGCCAGCAGCCAAGAAACAGGGGAATTCGCTGAAGCTTTCTTT. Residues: CASSQETGEFAEAFF.

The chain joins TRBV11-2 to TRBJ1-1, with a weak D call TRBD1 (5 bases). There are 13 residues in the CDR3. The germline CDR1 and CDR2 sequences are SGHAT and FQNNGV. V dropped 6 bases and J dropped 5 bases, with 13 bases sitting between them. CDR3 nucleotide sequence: TGTGCCAGCAGTCAAGGGTCAGGGACTGAAGCTTTCTTT. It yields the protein CASSQGSGTEAFF.